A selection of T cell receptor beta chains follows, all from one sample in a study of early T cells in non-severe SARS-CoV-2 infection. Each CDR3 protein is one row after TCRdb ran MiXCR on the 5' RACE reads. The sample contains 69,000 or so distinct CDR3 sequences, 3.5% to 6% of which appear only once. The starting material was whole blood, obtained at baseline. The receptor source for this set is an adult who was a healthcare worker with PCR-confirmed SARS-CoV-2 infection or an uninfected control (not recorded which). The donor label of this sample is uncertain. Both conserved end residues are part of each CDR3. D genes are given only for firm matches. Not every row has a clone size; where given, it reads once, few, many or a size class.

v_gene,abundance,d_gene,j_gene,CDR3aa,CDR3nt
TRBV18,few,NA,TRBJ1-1,CASSPPQGPTEAFF,TGTGCCAGCTCACCACCTCAGGGACCCACTGAAGCTTTCTTT
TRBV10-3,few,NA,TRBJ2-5,CAISASGASPETQYF,TGTGCCATCAGTGCATCAGGGGCTTCCCCAGAGACCCAGTACTTC
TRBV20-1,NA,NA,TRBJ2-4,CSAFGKNIQYF,TGCAGTGCTTTTGGCAAAAACATTCAGTACTTC
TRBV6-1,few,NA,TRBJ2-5,CASSEFGPPGETQYF,TGTGCCAGCAGTGAATTTGGACCCCCCGGAGAGACCCAGTACTTC
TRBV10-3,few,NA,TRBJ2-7,CAISERAYEQYF,TGTGCCATCAGTGAGAGGGCCTACGAGCAGTACTTC
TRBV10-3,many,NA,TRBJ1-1,CAISGLVGPSEAFF,TGTGCCATCAGTGGATTGGTAGGCCCCAGTGAAGCTTTCTTT
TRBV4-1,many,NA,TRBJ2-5,CATRRDPRASETQYF,TGCGCCACCCGTCGAGATCCCAGAGCGTCGGAGACCCAGTACTTC
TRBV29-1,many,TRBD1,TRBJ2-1,CSVEDLLTGGFYNEQFF,TGCAGCGTTGAAGATCTTCTGACAGGGGGTTTCTACAATGAGCAGTTCTTC
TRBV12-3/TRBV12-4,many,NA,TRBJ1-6,CASSNGQRVPLHF,TGTGCCAGCAGCAATGGACAGCGGGTACCCCTCCACTTT
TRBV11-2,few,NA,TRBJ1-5,CASSPPLIRRSNQPQHF,TGTGCCAGCAGCCCCCCCTTAATACGGAGGAGCAATCAGCCCCAGCATTTT
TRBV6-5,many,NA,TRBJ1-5,CASSYRLDQPQHF,TGTGCCAGCAGTTACCGCCTCGATCAGCCCCAGCATTTT
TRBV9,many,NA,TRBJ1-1,CASRTMNTEAFF,TGTGCCAGCAGGACAATGAACACTGAAGCTTTCTTT
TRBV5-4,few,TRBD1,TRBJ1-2,CASSLDIGGLSGYTF,TGTGCCAGCAGCTTGGATATAGGGGGCCTCTCTGGCTACACCTTC